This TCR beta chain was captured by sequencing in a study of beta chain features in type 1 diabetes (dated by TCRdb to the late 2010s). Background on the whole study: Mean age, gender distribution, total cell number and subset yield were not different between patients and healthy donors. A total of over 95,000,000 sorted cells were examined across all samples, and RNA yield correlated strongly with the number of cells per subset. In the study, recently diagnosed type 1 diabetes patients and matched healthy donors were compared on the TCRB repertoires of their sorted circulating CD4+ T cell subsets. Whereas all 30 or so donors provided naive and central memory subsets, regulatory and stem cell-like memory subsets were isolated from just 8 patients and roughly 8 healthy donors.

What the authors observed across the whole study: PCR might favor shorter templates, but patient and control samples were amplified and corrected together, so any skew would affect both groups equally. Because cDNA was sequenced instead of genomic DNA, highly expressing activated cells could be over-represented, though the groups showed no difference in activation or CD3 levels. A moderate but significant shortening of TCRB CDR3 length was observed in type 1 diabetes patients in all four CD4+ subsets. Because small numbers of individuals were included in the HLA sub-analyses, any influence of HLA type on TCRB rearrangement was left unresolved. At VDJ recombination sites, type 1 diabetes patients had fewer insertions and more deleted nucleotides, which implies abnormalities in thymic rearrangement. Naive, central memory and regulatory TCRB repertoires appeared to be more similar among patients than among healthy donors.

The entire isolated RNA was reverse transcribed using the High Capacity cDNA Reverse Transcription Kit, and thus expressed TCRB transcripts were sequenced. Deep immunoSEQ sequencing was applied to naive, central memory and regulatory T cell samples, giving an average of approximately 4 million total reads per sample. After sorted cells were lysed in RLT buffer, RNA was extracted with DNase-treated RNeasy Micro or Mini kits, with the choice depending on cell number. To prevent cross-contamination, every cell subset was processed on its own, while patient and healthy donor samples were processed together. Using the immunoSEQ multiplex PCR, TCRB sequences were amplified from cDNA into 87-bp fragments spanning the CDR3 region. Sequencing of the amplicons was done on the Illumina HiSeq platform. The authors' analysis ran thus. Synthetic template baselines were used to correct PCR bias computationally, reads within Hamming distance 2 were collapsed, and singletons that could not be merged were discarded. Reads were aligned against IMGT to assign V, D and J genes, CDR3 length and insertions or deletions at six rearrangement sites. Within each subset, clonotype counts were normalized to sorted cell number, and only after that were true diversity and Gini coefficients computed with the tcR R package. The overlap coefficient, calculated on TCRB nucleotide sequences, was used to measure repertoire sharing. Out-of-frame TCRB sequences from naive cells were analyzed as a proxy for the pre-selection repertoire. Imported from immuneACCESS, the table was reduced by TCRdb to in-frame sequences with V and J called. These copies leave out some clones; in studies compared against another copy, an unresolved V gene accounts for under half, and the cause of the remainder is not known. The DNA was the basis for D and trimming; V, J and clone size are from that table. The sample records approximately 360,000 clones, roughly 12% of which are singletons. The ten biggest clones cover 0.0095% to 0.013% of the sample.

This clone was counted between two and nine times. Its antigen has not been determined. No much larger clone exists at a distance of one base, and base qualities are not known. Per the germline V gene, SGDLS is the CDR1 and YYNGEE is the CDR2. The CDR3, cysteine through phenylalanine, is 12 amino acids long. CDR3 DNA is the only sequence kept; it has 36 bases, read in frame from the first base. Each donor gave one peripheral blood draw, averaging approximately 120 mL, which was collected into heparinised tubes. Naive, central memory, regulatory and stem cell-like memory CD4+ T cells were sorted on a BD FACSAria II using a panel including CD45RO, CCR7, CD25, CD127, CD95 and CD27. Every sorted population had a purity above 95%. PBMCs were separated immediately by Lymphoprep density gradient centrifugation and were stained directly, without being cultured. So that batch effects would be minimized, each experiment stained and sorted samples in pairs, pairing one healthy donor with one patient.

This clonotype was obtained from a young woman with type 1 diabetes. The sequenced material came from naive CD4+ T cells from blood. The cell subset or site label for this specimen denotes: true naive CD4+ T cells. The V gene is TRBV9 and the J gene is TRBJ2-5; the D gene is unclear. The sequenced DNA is TGTCCAGAACCGACACACCAAGAGACCCAGTACTTC. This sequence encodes CPEPTHQETQYF.